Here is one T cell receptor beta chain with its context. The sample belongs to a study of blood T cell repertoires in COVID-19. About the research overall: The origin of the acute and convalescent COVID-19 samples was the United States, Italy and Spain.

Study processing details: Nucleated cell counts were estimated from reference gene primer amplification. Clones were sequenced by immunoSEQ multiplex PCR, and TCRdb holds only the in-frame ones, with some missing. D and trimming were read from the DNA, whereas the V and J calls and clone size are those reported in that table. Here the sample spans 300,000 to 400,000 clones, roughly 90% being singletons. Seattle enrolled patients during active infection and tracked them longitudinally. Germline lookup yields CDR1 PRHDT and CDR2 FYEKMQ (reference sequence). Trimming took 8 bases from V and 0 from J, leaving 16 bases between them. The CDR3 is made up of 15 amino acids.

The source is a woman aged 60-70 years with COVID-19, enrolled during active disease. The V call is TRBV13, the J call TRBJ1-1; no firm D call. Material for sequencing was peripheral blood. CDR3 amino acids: CASGWAAVMNTEAFF. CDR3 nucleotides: TGTGCCAGCGGATGGGCAGCCGTTATGAACACTGAAGCTTTCTTT. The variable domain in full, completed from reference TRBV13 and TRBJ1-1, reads AAGVIQSPRHLIKEKRETATLKCYPIPRHDTVYWYQQGPGQDPQFLISFYEKMQSDKGSIPDRFSAQQFSDYHSELNMSSLELGDSALYFCASGWAAVMNTEAFFGQGTRLTVV.